This T cell receptor beta chain was captured by sequencing in a study of naive and memory T cell subsets. Cells stained for CD3, CD4, CD8, CD45RA, CD27 and viability were sorted into four CD45RA/CD27 subsets. This CDR3 is 12 amino acids long. V dropped 6 bases and J dropped 6 bases, with 9 bases sitting between them. CDR1 MNHEY and CDR2 SVGEGT come from the germline V gene. Notes on the study in general: Especially in CD8 cells, naive repertoires contained a few larger clonotypes, possibly CD45RA-re-expressing memory cells.

Both TRBC1 and TRBC2 were covered by a beta constant-region primer of two equimolar oligonucleotides. Nested alpha and beta constant-region primers with the SP2 primer drove four PCR rounds on ligated cDNA. TCRdb redid the calling of the UMI-ligation and nested PCR reads with MiXCR, one entry per CDR3 protein. Of 99,000 or so distinct CDR3 sequences listed, about 15% are singletons. A note on this clonotype: Antigen specificity is unknown.

This clonotype originated in a human donor in good health. Input material: naive CD8+ T cells from blood. The chain carries TRBV6-2 or TRBV6-3 and TRBJ2-1; D is perhaps TRBD2 (5 bases). The CDR3 DNA reads as TGTGCCAGCAGACTAGGCTGCAATGAGCAGTTCTTC. Encoded protein: CASRLGCNEQFF.